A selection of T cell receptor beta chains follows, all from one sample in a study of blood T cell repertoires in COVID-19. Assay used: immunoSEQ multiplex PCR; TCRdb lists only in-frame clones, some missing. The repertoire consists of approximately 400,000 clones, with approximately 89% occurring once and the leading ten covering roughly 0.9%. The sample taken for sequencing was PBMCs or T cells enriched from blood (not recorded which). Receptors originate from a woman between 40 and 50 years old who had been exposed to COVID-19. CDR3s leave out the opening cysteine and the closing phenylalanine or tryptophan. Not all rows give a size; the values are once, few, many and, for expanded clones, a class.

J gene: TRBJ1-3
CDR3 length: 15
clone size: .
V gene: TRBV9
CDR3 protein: ASSVLPAGGSGNTIY

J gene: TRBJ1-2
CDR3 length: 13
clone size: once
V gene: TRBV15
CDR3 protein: ATSRDRQGASGYT

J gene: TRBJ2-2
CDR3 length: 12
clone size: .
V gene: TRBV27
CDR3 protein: ASSPNLNTGELF

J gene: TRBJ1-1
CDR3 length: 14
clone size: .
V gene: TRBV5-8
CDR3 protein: ASRRGQGAMNTEAF

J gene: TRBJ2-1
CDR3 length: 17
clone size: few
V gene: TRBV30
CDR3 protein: AWSHVPGQGTPAYNEQF

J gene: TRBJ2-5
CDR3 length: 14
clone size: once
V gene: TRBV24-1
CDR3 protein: ATSDPETDRGETQY

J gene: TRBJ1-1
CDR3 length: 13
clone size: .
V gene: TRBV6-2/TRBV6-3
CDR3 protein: ASSYGTGGNTEAF

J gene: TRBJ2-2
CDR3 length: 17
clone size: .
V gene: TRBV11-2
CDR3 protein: ASRGTRGGAFAWTGELF

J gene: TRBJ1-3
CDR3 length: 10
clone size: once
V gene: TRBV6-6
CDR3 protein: ASSPSLNTIY

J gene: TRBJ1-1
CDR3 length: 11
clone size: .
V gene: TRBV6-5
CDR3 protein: ASKGSVDTEAF

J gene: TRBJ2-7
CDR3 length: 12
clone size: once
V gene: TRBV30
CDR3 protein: AWSLFGEAGEQY